The rows below give T cell receptor beta chains drawn from one sample of a study of T-cell memory formation after mild COVID-19. TCRdb reprocessed the 5' RACE reads via MiXCR and lists one record per CDR3 protein. Of more than 350,000 distinct CDR3 sequences in the sample, more than 20% were seen once. Sequencing used PBMCs or a T cell subset sorted from them (not recorded which). These receptors originate from an adult woman who had mild COVID-19 (a few samples of this study predate the infection). Cell type and time point are not known. Both conserved end residues are part of each CDR3. The order of the fields is V gene, clone size, J gene, D gene, CDR3 DNA, CDR3 protein. The D gene is left open where the match is weak. Expanded clones get a size class; other rows say once, few or many, or leave the size out.

>TRBV2|few|TRBJ1-5|TRBD1
TGTGCCAGCAGTGGACAGGGGGCGCGTCAGCCCCAGCATTTT
CASSGQGARQPQHF
>TRBV12-3/TRBV12-4|NA|TRBJ2-1|TRBD1
TGTGCCAGCACGGGACAGGGGCCCGATGAGCAGTTCTTC
CASTGQGPDEQFF
>TRBV12-3/TRBV12-4|NA|TRBJ1-5|NA
TGTGCCAGCACCACCGGGGATTTT
CASTTGDF
>TRBV10-3|NA|TRBJ1-2|NA
TGTGCCATCAGTGGGGGAGACGGACTTAACTATGGCTACACCTTC
CAISGGDGLNYGYTF
>TRBV12-3/TRBV12-4|NA|TRBJ2-3|TRBD2
TGTGCCAGCAGCCCAGGGACTAGCCTGCCTAGCACAGATACGCAGTATTTT
CASSPGTSLPSTDTQYF
>TRBV6-1|NA|TRBJ1-5|NA
TGTGCCAGCAGTCACGGGGGTTACAATCAGCCCCAGCATTTT
CASSHGGYNQPQHF
>TRBV13|NA|TRBJ2-7|NA
TGTGCCAGCAGCTACCGGGACGGGTCCTACGAGCAGTACTTC
CASSYRDGSYEQYF
>TRBV9|NA|TRBJ1-5|TRBD1
TGTGCCAGCAGCGTCACAGGGGAGGGCAATCAGCCCCAGCATTTT
CASSVTGEGNQPQHF
>TRBV5-1|NA|TRBJ2-3|NA
TGCGCCAGCAGCTTGGGCGGGGCGGAAGATACGCAGTATTTT
CASSLGGAEDTQYF
>TRBV20-1|NA|TRBJ1-1|NA
TGCAGTGCTAGTCCCCCCGGGCGGCTGAGCACTGAAGCTTTCTTT
CSASPPGRLSTEAFF
>TRBV5-1|NA|TRBJ2-2|NA
TGCGCCAGCAGCGCGCTCGCGGGGACGACCGGGGAGCTGTTTTTT
CASSALAGTTGELFF
>TRBV24-1|few|TRBJ1-2|TRBD1
TGTGCCACCAGTGATACCAGGACAGGGGGCGTCTATGGCTACACCTTC
CATSDTRTGGVYGYTF
>TRBV2|few|TRBJ1-1|NA
TGTGCCAGCAAGGAGCAGGGTTCTTCTGAAGCTTTCTTT
CASKEQGSSEAFF
>TRBV7-2|NA|TRBJ1-1|NA
TGTGCCAGCAGCCTGAGACAGAGGCGGATGAACACTGAAGCTTTCTTT
CASSLRQRRMNTEAFF
>TRBV29-1|NA|TRBJ2-3|NA
TGCAGCGTCCACCTTGGGGCTTCCCGAGATACGCAGTATTTT
CSVHLGASRDTQYF
>TRBV6-5|NA|TRBJ2-3|TRBD1
TGTGCCAGCACCGCACAGGGGAAAGAGACAGATACGCAGTATTTT
CASTAQGKETDTQYF
>TRBV3-1|few|TRBJ2-3|NA
TGTGCCAGCAGGGACAGAAACACAGATACGCAGTATTTT
CASRDRNTDTQYF
>TRBV27|NA|TRBJ1-1|NA
TGTGCCAGCAGTTCCTCCCGGGTGAACACTGAAGCTTTCTTT
CASSSSRVNTEAFF
>TRBV3-1|NA|TRBJ1-2|NA
TGTGCCAGCAGCCAGACTATGGGGACGGGCTACACCTTC
CASSQTMGTGYTF
>TRBV3-1|NA|TRBJ2-5|NA
TGTGCCAGCAGCCAAGACTCGGGGGCTATAGAGACCCAGTACTTC
CASSQDSGAIETQYF
>TRBV28|NA|TRBJ2-1|TRBD2
TGTGCCAGCAGTCCCCGGGGGAGCGGGAGATCCGAGCAGTTCTTC
CASSPRGSGRSEQFF
>TRBV6-5|NA|TRBJ2-3|NA
TGTGCCAGCAGTTCGGTTAGGGTTGGTACAGATACGCAGTATTTT
CASSSVRVGTDTQYF
>TRBV5-6|few|TRBJ2-3|TRBD2
TGTGCCAGCAGCTTGTTGGGGGCGACTAGCGGGGTCACAGATACGCAGTATTTT
CASSLLGATSGVTDTQYF
>TRBV12-3/TRBV12-4|few|TRBJ2-7|NA
TGTGCCAGCACCTCGGACAGCTCCTACGAGCAGTACTTC
CASTSDSSYEQYF
>TRBV29-1|few|TRBJ2-5|NA
TGCAGCGTTGAAGATCAGGAGACCCAGTACTTC
CSVEDQETQYF
>TRBV29-1|NA|TRBJ2-5|NA
TGCAGCGTTGACTCTAGCAGACAAGAGACCCAGTACTTC
CSVDSSRQETQYF